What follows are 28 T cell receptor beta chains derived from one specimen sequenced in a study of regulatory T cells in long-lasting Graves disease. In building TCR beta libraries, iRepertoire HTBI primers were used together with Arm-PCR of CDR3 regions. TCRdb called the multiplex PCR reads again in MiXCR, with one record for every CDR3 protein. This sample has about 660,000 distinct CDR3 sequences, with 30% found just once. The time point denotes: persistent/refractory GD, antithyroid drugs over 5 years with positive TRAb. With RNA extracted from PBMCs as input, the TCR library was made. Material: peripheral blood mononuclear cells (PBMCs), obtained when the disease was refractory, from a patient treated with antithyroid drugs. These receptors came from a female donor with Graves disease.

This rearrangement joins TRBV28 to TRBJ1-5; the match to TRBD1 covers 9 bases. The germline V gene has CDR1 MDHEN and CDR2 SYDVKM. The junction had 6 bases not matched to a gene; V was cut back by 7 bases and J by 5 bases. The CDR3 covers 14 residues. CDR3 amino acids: CASTRTGEDQPQHF. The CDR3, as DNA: TGTGCCAGCACCCGGACAGGGGAGGATCAGCCCCAGCATTTT.

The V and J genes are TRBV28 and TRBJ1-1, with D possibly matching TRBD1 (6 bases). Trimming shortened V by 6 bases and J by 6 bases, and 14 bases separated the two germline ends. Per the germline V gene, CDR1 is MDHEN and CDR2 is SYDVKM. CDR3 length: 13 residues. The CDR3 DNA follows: TGTGCCAGCAGCTCAGGGGCCCGCTCTGAAGCTTTCTTT. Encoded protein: CASSSGARSEAFF.

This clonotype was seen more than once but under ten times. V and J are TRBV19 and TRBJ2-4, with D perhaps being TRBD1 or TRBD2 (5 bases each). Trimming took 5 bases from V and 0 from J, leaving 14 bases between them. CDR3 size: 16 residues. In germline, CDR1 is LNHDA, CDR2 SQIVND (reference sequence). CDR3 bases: TGTGCCAGTAGTGTCGGACGGGGCGAAGCCAAAAACATTCAGTACTTC. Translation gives CASSVGRGEAKNIQYF.

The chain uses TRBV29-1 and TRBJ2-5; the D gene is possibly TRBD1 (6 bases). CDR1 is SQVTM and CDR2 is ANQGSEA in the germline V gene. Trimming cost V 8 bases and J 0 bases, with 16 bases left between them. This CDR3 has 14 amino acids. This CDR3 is CSIGQSANQETQYF. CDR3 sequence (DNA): TGCAGCATTGGACAGAGCGCCAACCAAGAGACCCAGTACTTC.

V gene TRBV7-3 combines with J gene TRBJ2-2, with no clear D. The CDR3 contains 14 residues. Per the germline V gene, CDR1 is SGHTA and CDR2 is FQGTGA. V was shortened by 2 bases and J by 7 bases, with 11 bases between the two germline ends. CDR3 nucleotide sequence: TGTGCCAGCAGCTTAGGAGCGATTGGCGGGGAGCTGTTTTTT. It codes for CASSLGAIGGELFF.

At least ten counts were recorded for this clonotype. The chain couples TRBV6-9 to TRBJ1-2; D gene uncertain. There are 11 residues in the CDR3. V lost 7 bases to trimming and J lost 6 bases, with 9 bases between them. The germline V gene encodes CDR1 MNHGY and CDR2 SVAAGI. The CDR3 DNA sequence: TGTGCCAGCAATGTGGCAAATGGCTACACCTTC. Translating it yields CASNVANGYTF.

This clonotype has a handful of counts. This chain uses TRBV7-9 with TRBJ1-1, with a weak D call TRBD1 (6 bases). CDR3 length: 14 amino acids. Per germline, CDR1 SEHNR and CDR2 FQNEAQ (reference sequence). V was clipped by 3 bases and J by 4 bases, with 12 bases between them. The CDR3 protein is CASSLSFRGTEAFF. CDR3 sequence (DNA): TGTGCCAGCAGCTTGTCGTTCAGGGGCACTGAAGCTTTCTTT. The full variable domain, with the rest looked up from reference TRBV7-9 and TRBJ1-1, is DTGVSQNPRHKITKRGQNVTFRCDPISEHNRLYWYRQTLGQGPEFLTYFQNEAQLEKSRLLSDRFSAERPKGSFSTLEIQRTEQGDSAMYLCASSLSFRGTEAFFGQGTRLTVV.

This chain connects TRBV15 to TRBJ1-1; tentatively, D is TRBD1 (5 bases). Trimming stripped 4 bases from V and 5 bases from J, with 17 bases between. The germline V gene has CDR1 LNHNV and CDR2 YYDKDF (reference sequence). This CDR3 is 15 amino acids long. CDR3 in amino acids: CATSNSGGPGTEAFF. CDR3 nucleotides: TGTGCCACCAGCAACTCGGGGGGACCGGGGACTGAAGCTTTCTTT.

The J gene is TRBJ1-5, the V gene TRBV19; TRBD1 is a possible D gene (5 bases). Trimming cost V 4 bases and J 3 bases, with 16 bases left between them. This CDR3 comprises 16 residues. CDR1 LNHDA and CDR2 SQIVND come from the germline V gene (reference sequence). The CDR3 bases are TGTGCCAGTAGTACCTCCCTGTCGGGGCTCAATCAGCCCCAGCATTTT. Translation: CASSTSLSGLNQPQHF.

This CDR3 is CASNPTGAHQETQYF. CDR3 DNA: TGTGCCAGCAATCCTACAGGGGCACATCAAGAGACCCAGTACTTC. This chain links TRBV27 with TRBJ2-5, with TRBD1 identical over 7 bases. V lost 7 bases, J lost 2 bases, and 10 bases stayed unmatched. The CDR3 contains 15 residues. Germline V lookup: CDR1 MNHEY, CDR2 SMNVEV (reference sequence).

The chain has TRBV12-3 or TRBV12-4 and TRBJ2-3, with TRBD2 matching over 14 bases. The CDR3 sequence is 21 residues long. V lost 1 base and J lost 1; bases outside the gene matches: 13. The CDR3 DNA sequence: TGTGCCAGCAGTTTAGATCCGGGACTAGCGGGAGTAGGTGGCGGCACAGATACGCAGTATTTT. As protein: CASSLDPGLAGVGGGTDTQYF.

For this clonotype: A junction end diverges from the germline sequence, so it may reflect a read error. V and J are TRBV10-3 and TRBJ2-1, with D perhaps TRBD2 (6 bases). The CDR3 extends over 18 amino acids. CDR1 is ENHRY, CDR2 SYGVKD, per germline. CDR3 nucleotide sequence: TGTGCCAGCAGTCCGTTCGTAGTTCGGGGGAGCTCCTACAATGAGCAGTTCTTC. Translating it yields CASSPFVVRGSSYNEQFF.

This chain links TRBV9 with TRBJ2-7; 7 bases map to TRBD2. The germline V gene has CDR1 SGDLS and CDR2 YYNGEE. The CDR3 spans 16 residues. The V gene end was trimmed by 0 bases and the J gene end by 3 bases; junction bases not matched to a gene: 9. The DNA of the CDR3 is TGTGCCAGCAGCGTAGTGGGAGGGGCGGGTCTCTACGAGCAGTACTTC. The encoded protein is CASSVVGGAGLYEQYF.

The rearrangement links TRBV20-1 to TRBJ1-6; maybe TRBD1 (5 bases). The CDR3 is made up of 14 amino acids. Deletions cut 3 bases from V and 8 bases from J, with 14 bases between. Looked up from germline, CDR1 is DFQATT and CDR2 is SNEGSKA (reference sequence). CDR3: CSARGGTVDSPLHF. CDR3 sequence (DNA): TGCAGTGCTAGGGGGGGGACCGTTGATTCACCCCTCCACTTT.

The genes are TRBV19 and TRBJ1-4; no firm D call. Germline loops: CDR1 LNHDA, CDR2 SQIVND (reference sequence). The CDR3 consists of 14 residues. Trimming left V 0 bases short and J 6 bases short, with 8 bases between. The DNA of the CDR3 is TGTGCCAGTAGTATAGATCTATTGGATGAAAAACTGTTTTTT. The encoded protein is CASSIDLLDEKLFF.

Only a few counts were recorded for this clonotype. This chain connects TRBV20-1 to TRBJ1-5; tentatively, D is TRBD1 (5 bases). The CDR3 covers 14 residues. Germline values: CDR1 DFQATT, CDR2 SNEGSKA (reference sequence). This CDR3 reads CSATWGSQGQPQHF. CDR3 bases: TGCAGCGCCACCTGGGGGTCCCAAGGACAGCCCCAGCATTTT.

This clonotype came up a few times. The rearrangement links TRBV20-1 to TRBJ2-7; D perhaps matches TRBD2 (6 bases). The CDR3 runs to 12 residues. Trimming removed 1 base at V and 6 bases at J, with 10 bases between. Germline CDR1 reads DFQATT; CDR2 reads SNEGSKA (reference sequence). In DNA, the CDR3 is TGCAGTGCTAGAGCCGGGGGTGCCGAGCAGTACTTC. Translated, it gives CSARAGGAEQYF.

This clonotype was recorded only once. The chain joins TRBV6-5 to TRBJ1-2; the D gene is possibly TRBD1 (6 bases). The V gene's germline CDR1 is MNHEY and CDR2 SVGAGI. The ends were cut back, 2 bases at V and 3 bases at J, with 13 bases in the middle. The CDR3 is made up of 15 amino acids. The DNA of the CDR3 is TGTGCCAGCAGTTACCTGGCAGGGGAGGACTATGGCTACACCTTC. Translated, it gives CASSYLAGEDYGYTF.

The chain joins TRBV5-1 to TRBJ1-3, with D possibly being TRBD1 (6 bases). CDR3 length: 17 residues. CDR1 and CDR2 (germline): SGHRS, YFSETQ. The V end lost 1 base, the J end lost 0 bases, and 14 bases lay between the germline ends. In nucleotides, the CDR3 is TGCGCCAGCAGCTTGATAACAGGGCGCGCCTCTGGAAACACCATATATTTT. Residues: CASSLITGRASGNTIYF.

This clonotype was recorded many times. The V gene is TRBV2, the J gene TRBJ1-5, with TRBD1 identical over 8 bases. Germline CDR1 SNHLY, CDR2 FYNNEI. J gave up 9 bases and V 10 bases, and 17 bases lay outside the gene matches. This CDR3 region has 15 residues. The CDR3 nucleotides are TGTGCCACCGCTTCAGCCGGACAGGGTATTCGGCCCCAGCATTTT. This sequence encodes CATASAGQGIRPQHF.

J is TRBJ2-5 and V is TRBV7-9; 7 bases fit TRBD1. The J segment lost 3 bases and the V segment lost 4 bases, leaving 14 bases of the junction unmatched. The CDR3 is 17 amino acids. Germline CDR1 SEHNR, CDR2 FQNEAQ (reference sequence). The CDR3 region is CASSSPTQTGTEETQYF. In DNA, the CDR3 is TGTGCCAGCAGCTCCCCTACGCAGACAGGGACGGAAGAGACCCAGTACTTC.

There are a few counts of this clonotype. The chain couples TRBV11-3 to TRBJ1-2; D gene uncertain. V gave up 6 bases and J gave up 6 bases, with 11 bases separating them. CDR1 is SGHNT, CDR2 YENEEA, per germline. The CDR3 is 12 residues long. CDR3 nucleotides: TGTGCCAGCAGAAAGTGGGCACATGGCTACACCTTC. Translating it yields CASRKWAHGYTF.

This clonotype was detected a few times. CDR3 nucleotides: TGTGCCAGTAGTAAAGACAGGGGACAAAACTATGGCTACACCTTC. Translation: CASSKDRGQNYGYTF. The chain joins TRBV19 to TRBJ1-2; 8 bases are a match to TRBD1. This CDR3 contains 15 residues. The V gene's germline CDR1 is LNHDA and CDR2 SQIVND (reference sequence). The ends lost 4 bases at V and 2 bases at J; junction bases unmatched: 6.

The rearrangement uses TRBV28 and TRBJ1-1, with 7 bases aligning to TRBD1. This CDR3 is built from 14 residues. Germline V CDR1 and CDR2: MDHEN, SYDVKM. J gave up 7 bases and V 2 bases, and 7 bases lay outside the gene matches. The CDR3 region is CASSLPGQIFEAFF. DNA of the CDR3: TGTGCCAGCAGTTTACCGGGACAGATCTTTGAAGCTTTCTTT.

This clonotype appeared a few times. The CDR3 loop reads CSVQPSSNYGYTF. CDR3 DNA sequence: TGCAGCGTTCAACCGAGTTCTAACTATGGCTACACCTTC. The chain carries TRBV29-1 and TRBJ1-2; D is uncertain. Trimming stripped 5 bases from V and 0 bases from J, with 10 bases between. Germline V gene lookup returns CDR1 SQVTM and CDR2 ANQGSEA. The CDR3 runs to 13 residues.

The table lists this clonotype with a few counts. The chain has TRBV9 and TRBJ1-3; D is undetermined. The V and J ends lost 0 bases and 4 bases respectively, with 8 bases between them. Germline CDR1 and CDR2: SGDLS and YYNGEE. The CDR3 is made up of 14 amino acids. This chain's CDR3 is CASSVALGGNTIYF. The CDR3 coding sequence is TGTGCCAGCAGCGTAGCTCTGGGGGGAAACACCATATATTTT.

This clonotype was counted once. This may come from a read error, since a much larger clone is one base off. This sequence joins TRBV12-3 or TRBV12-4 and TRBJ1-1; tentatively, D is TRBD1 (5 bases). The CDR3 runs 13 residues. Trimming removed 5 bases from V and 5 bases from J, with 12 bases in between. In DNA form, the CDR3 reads TGTGCCAGCAGTCCGGATGCAGGGACTGAAGCTTTCTTT. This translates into CASSPDAGTEAFF.

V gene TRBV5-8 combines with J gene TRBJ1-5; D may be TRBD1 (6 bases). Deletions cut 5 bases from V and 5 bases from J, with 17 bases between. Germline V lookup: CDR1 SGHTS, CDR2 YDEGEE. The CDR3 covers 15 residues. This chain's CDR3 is CASSLSGGPDQPQHF. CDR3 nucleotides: TGTGCCAGCAGTCTCAGCGGGGGGCCCGATCAGCCCCAGCATTTT.